One TCR beta chain is described in this entry. Its specificity is not known. V lost 3 bases and J lost 5, with 13 bases in between. The CDR3 length is 15 residues. The germline gives CDR1 LNHDA, CDR2 SQIVND (reference sequence). This specimen comes from a study of vaccination and CD4 T cells after COVID-19. Sample treatment: roughly ten-day PBMC culture with coronavirus spike peptide pools or control peptides (ViraFEST assay). Oncomine TCR Beta short-read sequencing was applied to DNA from cultured CD4+ T cells. TCRdb reprocessed the PCR reads via MiXCR and lists one record per CDR3 protein. In the table there are about 11,000 distinct CDR3 sequences, around 60% of which are singletons.

The sequenced sample consisted of CD4+ T cells from blood, cultured in vitro. The rearrangement uses TRBV19 and TRBJ2-2; tentatively, D is TRBD1 or TRBD2 (5 bases each). This sequence was found in a human donor who had recovered from COVID-19. The CDR3 sequence: CASSMTAVGTGELFF. The CDR3 DNA reads as TGTGCCAGTAGTATGACAGCGGTCGGGACCGGGGAGCTGTTTTTT.